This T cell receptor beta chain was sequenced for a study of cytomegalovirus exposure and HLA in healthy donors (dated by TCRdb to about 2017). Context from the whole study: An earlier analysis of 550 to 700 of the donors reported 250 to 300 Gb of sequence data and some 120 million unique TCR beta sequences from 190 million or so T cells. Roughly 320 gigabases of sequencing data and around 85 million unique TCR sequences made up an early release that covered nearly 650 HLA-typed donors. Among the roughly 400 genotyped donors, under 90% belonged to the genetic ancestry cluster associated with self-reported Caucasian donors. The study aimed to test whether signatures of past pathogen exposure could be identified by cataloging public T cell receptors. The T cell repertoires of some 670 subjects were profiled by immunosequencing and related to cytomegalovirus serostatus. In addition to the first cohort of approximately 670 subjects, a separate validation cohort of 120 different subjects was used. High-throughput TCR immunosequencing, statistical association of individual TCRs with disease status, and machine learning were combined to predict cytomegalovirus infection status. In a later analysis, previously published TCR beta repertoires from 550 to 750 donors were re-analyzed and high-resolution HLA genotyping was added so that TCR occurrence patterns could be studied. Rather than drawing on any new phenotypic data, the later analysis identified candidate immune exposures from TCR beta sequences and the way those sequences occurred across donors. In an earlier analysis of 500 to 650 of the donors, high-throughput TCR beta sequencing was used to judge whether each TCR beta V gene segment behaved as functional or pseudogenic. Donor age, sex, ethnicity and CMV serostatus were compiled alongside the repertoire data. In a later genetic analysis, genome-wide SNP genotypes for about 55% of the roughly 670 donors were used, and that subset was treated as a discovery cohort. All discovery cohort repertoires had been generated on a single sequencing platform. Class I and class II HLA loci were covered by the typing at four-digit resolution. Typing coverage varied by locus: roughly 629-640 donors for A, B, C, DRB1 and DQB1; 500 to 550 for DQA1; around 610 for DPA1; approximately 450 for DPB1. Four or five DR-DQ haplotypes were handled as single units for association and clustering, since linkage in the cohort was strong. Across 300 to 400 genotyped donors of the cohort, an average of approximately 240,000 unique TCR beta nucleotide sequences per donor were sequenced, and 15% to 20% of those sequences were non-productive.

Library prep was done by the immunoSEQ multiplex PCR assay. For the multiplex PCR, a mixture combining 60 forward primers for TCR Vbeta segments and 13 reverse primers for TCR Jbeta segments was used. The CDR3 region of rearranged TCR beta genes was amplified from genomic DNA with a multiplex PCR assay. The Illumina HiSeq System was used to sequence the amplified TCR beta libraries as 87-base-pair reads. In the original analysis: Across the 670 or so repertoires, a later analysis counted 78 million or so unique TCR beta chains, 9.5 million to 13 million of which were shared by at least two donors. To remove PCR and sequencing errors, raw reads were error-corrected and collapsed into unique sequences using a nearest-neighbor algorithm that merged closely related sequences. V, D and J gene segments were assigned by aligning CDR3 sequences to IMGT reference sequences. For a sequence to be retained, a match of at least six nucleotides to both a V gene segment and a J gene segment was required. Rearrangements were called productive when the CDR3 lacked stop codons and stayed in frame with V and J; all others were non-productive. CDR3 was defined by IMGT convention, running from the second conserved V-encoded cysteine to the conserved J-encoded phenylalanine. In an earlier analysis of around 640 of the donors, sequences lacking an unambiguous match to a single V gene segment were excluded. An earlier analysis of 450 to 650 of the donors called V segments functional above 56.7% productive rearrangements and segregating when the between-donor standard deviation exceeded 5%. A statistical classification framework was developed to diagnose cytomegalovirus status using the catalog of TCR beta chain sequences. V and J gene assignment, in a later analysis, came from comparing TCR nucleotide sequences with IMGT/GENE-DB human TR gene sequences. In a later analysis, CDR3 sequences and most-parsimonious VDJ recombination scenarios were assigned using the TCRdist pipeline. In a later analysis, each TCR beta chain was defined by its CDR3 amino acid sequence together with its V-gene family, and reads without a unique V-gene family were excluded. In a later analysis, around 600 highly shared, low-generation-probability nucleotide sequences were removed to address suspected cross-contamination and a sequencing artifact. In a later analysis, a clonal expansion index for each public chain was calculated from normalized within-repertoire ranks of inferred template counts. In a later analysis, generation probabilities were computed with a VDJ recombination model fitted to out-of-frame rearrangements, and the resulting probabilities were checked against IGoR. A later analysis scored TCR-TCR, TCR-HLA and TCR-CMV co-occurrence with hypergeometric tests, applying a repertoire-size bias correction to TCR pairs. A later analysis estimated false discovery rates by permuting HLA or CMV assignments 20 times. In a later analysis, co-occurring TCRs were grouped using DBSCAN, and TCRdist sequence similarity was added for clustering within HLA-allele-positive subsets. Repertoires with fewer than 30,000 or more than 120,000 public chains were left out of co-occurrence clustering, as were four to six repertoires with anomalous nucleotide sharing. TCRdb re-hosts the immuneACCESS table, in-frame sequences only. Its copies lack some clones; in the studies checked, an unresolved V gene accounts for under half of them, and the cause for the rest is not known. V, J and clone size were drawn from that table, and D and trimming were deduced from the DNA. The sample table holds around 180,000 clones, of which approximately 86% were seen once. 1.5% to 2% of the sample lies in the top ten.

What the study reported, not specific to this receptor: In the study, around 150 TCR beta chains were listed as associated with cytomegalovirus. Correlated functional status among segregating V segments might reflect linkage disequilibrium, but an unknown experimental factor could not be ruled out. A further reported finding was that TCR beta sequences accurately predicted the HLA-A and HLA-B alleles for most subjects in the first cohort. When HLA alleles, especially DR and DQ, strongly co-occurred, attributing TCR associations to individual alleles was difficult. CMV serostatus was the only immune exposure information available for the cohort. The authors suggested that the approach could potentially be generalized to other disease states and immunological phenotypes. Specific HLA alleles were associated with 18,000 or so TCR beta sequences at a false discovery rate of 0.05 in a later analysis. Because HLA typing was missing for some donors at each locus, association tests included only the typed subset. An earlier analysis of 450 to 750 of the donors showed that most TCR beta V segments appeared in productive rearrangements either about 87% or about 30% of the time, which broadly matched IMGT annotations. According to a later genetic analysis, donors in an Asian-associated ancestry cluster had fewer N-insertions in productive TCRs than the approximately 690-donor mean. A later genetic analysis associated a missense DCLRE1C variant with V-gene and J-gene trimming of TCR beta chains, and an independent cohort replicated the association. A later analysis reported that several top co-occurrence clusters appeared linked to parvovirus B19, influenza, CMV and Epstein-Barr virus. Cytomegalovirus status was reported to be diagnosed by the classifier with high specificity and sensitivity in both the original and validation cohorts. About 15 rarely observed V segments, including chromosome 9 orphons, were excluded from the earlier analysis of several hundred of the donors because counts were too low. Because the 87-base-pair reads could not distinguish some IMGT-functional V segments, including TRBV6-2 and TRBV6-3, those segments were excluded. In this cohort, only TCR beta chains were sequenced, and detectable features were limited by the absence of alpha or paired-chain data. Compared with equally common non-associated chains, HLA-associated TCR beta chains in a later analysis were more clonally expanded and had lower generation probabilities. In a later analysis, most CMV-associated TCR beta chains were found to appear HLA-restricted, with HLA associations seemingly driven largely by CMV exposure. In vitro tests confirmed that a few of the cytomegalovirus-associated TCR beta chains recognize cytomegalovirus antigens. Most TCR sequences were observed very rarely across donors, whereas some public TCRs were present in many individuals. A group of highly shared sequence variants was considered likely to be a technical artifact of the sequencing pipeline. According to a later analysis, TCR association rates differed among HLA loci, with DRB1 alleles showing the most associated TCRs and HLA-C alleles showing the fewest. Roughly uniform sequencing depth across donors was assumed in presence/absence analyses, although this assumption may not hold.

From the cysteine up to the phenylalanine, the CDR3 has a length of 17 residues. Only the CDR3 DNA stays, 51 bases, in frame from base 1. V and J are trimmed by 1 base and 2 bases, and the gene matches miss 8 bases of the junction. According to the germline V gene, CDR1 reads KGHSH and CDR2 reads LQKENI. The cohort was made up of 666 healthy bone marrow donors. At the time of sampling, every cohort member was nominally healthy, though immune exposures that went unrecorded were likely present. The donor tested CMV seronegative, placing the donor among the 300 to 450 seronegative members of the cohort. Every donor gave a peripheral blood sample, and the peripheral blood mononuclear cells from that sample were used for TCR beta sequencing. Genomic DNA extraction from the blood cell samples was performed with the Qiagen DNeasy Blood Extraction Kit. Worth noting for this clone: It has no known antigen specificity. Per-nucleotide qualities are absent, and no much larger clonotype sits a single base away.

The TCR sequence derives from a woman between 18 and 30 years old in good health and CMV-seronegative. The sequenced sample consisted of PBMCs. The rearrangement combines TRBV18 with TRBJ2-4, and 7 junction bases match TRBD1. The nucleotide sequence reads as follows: TGTGCCAGCTCACCACAGGGGGCCCTCCAGCCCAAAAACATTCAGTACTTC. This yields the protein CASSPQGALQPKNIQYF.